This T cell receptor beta chain was sequenced in a study of patients and donors after allogeneic stem cell transplantation. MiXCR was run by TCRdb on the RT-PCR reads, yielding one entry per CDR3 protein. The repertoire includes roughly 880,000 distinct CDR3 sequences, roughly 18% of them detected once, and approximately 5.9% sits in the top ten. Trimming removed 0 bases from V and 4 bases from J, with 11 bases in between. Germline V gene data show CDR1 as SGHDT and CDR2 as YYEEEE. The CDR3 loop spans 15 amino acids. The sample consisted of blood, either unsorted or a sorted T cell fraction (not recorded which). The chain links TRBV5-6 to TRBJ1-5; D is perhaps TRBD1 (5 bases). This sequence originates from a human donor who was either an allogeneic HSCT recipient or a stem cell or donor lymphocyte infusion donor (not recorded which). It is not recorded whose cells these are; they may come from a transplant donor. CDR3 amino acids: CASSLVGGENQPQHF. The DNA of the CDR3 is TGTGCCAGCAGCTTGGTGGGGGGTGAGAATCAGCCCCAGCATTTT.